The T cell receptor beta chain described here comes from a study of regulatory T cells in long-lasting Graves disease. Both iRepertoire HTBI primers and Arm-PCR of CDR3 regions were used to build the TCR beta libraries. TCRdb passed the multiplex PCR reads through MiXCR, listing each CDR3 protein once. The sample has a few hundred thousand distinct CDR3 sequences, about 25% seen once. Time point meaning: persistent/refractory GD, antithyroid drugs over 5 years with positive TRAb. PBMC-extracted RNA yielded the TCR library. V was shortened by 4 bases and J by 4 bases, with 10 bases between the two germline ends. The CDR3 length is 13 residues.

The rearrangement uses TRBV12-3 or TRBV12-4 and TRBJ1-1; D uncertain. This material consisted of peripheral blood mononuclear cells (PBMCs), taken when the disease was refractory, from a patient treated with antithyroid drugs. This TCR was sampled from a female donor with Graves disease. The CDR3 reads CASSYFAGTEAFF. CDR3 sequence (DNA): TGTGCCAGCAGTTATTTCGCGGGCACTGAAGCTTTCTTT.